Listed here are 12 T cell receptor beta chains from one sample, sequenced in a study of T cell repertoires in cytomegalovirus infection. In TCRdb, the reads were re-called with MiXCR into one record per CDR3 protein. Among roughly 150,000 distinct CDR3 sequences, around 20% were seen once, and the ten largest hold 11%. Input material: PBMCs. These receptors were taken from a human donor in good health (CMV status not recorded). Some clones in this sample may be carry-over from other donors' samples.

This clonotype was found many times. V usage is TRBV7-2 and J usage is TRBJ2-4; D gene ambiguous. Trimming stripped 1 base from V and 3 bases from J, with 7 bases between. The CDR3 extends over 14 amino acids. Germline V lookup: CDR1 SGHTA, CDR2 FQGNSA. CDR3 DNA: TGTGCCAGCAGCTTAGATTCTGGCAAAAACATTCAGTACTTC. Its translation is CASSLDSGKNIQYF.

There are many counts of this clonotype. The chain couples TRBV10-3 to TRBJ2-1, with TRBD1 as a possible D gene (6 bases). CDR3 length equals 15 residues. The germline V and J ends were trimmed by 10 bases and 0 bases, with 16 bases remaining between them. Germline-derived CDR1 and CDR2 are ENHRY and SYGVKD. As DNA, the CDR3 is TGTGCCACCCTTGTAGGGGGTAGCTCCTACAATGAGCAGTTCTTC. Translation gives CATLVGGSSYNEQFF.

The gene calls are TRBV20-1 and TRBJ1-1; D perhaps matches TRBD1 (5 bases). The germline gives CDR1 DFQATT, CDR2 SNEGSKA (reference sequence). CDR3 length equals 16 residues. V lost 3 bases and J lost 5, with 22 bases in between. Written as DNA, the CDR3 is TGCAGTGCTAGTGGCAGGGAAATTGGTGGTAAGACTGAAGCTTTCTTT. It translates to CSASGREIGGKTEAFF.

This clonotype was seen only once. V gene TRBV7-2 combines with J gene TRBJ2-7, with 16 bases matching TRBD2. CDR1 is SGHTA and CDR2 is FQGNSA in the germline V gene. V lost 6 bases and J lost 4; bases outside the gene matches: 9. The CDR3 totals 17 residues. CDR3 in amino acids: CASRLGTSGGGGYEQYF. The CDR3 coding sequence is TGTGCCAGCAGACTTGGGACTAGCGGGGGGGGCGGGTACGAGCAGTACTTC.

This clonotype was observed many times. The V call is TRBV7-2, the J call TRBJ1-6; D uncertain. Trimming removed 7 bases from V and 7 bases from J, with 14 bases in between. Germline CDR1 is SGHTA and CDR2 is FQGNSA. CDR3 length: 14 residues. In DNA, the CDR3 is TGTGCCAGCACCTTGACCGGTGTCAATTCACCCCTCCACTTT. Its protein is CASTLTGVNSPLHF.

This rearrangement joins TRBV5-5 to TRBJ1-2; the match to TRBD1 covers 9 bases. The trim removed 0 bases at V and 10 bases at J, leaving 10 bases unmatched. CDR3 length: 15 amino acids. Germline-derived CDR1 and CDR2 are SGHKS and YYEKEE (reference sequence). The chain's CDR3 is CASSLDPGQGPTYTF. In nucleotides, the CDR3 is TGTGCCAGCAGCTTGGATCCGGGACAGGGACCGACCTACACCTTC. Looking up the rest from reference TRBV5-5 and TRBJ1-2 gives the full variable domain: DAGVTQSPTHLIKTRGQQVTLRCSPISGHKSVSWYQQVLGQGPQFIFQYYEKEERGRGNFPDRFSARQFPNYSSELNVNALLLGDSALYLCASSLDPGQGPTYTFGSGTRLTVV.

This clonotype showed up just a few times. This sequence joins TRBV2 and TRBJ1-5; D might be TRBD1 (6 bases). Looked up from germline, CDR1 is SNHLY and CDR2 is FYNNEI. The V and J ends lost 7 bases and 2 bases respectively, with 15 bases between them. The CDR3 has 15 residues. The CDR3 protein is CASKVGRGGNQPQHF. CDR3 DNA: TGTGCCAGCAAGGTCGGCAGGGGTGGCAATCAGCCCCAGCATTTT.

V is TRBV7-6 and J is TRBJ1-4, with TRBD1 matching over 9 bases. Germline CDR1 and CDR2: SGHVS and FNYEAQ. Germline trimming cut 5 bases from V and 7 bases from J; bases unmatched to any gene: 5. The length of the CDR3 is 14 residues. DNA of the CDR3: TGTGCCAGCAGCCCCGGGACAGGGTTTGAAAAACTGTTTTTT. As protein: CASSPGTGFEKLFF.

This chain joins TRBV19 and TRBJ1-5; possibly TRBD1 for D (6 bases). This CDR3 region has 17 residues. The germline CDR1 and CDR2 sequences are LNHDA and SQIVND (reference sequence). Trimming took off 3 bases at V and 0 bases at J, with 15 bases between the two ends. The CDR3 region has the DNA TGTGCCAGTAGTATCGGAACAGGGATAGATAGCAATCAGCCCCAGCATTTT. Its protein product is CASSIGTGIDSNQPQHF.

The V and J genes are TRBV7-3 and TRBJ2-5, with 7 bases that match TRBD1. V dropped 4 bases and J dropped 2; count of bases not matched to a gene: 4. The CDR3 is 14 residues long. Germline-derived CDR1 and CDR2 are SGHTA and FQGTGA. CDR3 loop: CASSYGDRQETQYF. CDR3 coding DNA: TGTGCCAGCAGCTACGGGGACAGACAAGAGACCCAGTACTTC.

This clonotype came up a few times. The chain links TRBV5-4 to TRBJ2-1; TRBD2 aligns across 12 bases. The CDR3 consists of 18 residues. With 0 bases clipped from V and 2 bases from J, the junction kept 6 bases outside the gene matches. Germline loops: CDR1 SGHNT, CDR2 YYREEE (reference sequence). In DNA, the CDR3 is TGTGCCAGCAGCTTGGGGATCGCTAGCGGGGGGGCCTACAATGAGCAGTTCTTC. It translates to CASSLGIASGGAYNEQFF. The whole variable domain, filled in from reference TRBV5-4 and TRBJ2-1, reads ETGVTQSPTHLIKTRGQQVTLRCSSQSGHNTVSWYQQALGQGPQFIFQYYREEENGRGNFPPRFSGLQFPNYSSELNVNALELDDSALYLCASSLGIASGGAYNEQFFGPGTRLTVL.

The chain joins TRBV29-1 to TRBJ2-1; 9 bases map to TRBD2. CDR3 size: 14 residues. CDR1 and CDR2 (germline): SQVTM, ANQGSEA. V lost 6 bases and J lost 5; bases outside the gene matches: 8. CDR3 DNA: TGCAGCGTCCTTTCCGGACTAGCGAACAATGAGCAGTTCTTC. It specifies CSVLSGLANNEQFF.